This T cell receptor (beta chain) was profiled in a study of blood T cell repertoires in COVID-19. Across the study: Samples of COVID-19 (acute and convalescent) were obtained from the United States, Italy and Spain. T cells, B-cell-depleted T cells, or PBMCs provided the cDNA or gDNA that served as material.

Original data processing: Reference gene primer amplification gave estimated nucleated cell counts. This table comes from immunoSEQ multiplex PCR, and its TCRdb copy is limited to in-frame clones, with some not included. V, J and clone size were drawn from that table, and D and trimming were deduced from the DNA. The sample records some 520,000 clones, roughly nine tenths being singletons. V lost 1 base, J lost 7 bases, and 14 bases lay in between. The germline CDR1 and CDR2 sequences are SGHRS and YFSETQ. There are 15 residues in the CDR3. It was during active infection that Seattle patients were enrolled and then longitudinally followed.

The chain couples TRBV5-1 to TRBJ1-4, with a weak D call TRBD1 (6 bases). The receptor's source is a man aged 18 to 29 with COVID-19, enrolled during active disease. The material sequenced was peripheral blood. CDR3 coding DNA: TGCGCCAGCAGCTTGTTAGGGGGTTTGGGTGAAAAACTGTTTTTT. It specifies CASSLLGGLGEKLFF.